This TCR beta chain comes out of a study of Ad26.COV2.S vaccination and SARS-CoV-2 variants. The wider study: The study gave Ad26.COV2.S intramuscularly, once or twice 56 days apart.

Method: immunoSEQ multiplex PCR; TCRdb's copy keeps in-frame clones and lacks some. The sample has around 450,000 clones, around 87% seen once. Regarding the study as a whole: Non-spike TCR breadth was similar in vaccine and placebo recipients.

As regards this clone: Its antigen is still unknown.

Stated treatment: roughly 20 received Ad26.COV2.S at low or high dose, single or two shots; a few received placebo; per-sample allocation not given. Samples analyzed were those drawn on day 63 after the first vaccine or placebo injection. The donor was a Boston adult aged 18-55 years. The vaccine delivered Wuhan-strain SARS-CoV-2 spike through an Ad26 vector. The CDR3 has 16 amino acids. Germline assignment: CDR1 MDHEN and CDR2 SYDVKM. V shed 5 bases and J 4 bases; nucleotides not matched to a gene: 13. This chain links TRBV28 with TRBJ2-5; 7 bases agree with TRBD1. Sample: peripheral blood, taken in a trial of Ad26.COV2.S vaccine versus placebo. This sequence was found in a person aged 18 to 59 who received the Ad26.COV2.S COVID-19 vaccine or a placebo. CDR3 bases: TGTGCCAGCAGTAGGGGGATACAGGGGATCGGAGAGACCCAGTACTTC. Protein product: CASSRGIQGIGETQYF.